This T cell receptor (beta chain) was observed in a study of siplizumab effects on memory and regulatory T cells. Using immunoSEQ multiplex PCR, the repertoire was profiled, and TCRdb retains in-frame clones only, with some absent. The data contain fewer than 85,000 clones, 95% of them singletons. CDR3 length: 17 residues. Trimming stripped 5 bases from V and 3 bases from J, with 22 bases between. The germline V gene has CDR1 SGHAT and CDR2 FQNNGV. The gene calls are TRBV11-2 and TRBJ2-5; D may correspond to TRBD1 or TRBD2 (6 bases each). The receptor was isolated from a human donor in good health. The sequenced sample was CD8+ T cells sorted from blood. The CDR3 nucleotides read TGTGCCAGCAGCCCATCACTTCCGGTAGGGGGGAAAGAGACCCAGTACTTC. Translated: CASSPSLPVGGKETQYF.